The T cell receptor (beta chain) described here comes from a study of T cell repertoires in cytomegalovirus infection. Study in general: Public TCR beta signatures marked donors with CMV infection and the matching HLA. Findings and limits, study-wide: Individuals carrying CMV plus the relevant HLA were identified by cumulative frequency of public TCR beta families. HLA-C-restricted CMV clonotypes gave the most frequent clonotype in two of eight donors.

This clonotype was counted between two and nine times. Its antigen is not known. Trimming removed 5 bases from V and 6 bases from J, with 14 bases in between. Looked up from germline, CDR1 is SSHAT and CDR2 is FNYEAQ (reference sequence). The CDR3 has 14 amino acids. TCRdb re-called the reads through MiXCR, storing one row per CDR3 protein. The sample lists more than 400,000 distinct CDR3 sequences, more than 25% seen once, with roughly 13% in the top ten. The source is a human donor in good health (CMV status not recorded). Some clones in this sample may be carry-over from other donors' samples. The chain joins TRBV7-7 to TRBJ2-1; D ambiguous. Specimen: PBMCs. The CDR3 DNA is TGTGCCAGCAGCCTAGGTATTCTCGGCAATGAGCAGTTCTTC. Residues: CASSLGILGNEQFF.